Sequencing of this TCR beta chain was carried out in a study of low-dose radiotherapy and immunotherapy resistance in tumors. In the study overall: Every 2 weeks, cohort 1 got 0.5 Gy, reaching 6.5 Gy to the planning target volume. Daily, from cycle 1 day 1 and for four cycles, patients took oral aspirin 300 mg.

Time point indicated: before trial treatment. All of the donors were given nivolumab, ipilimumab, aspirin, low-dose cyclophosphamide and low-dose radiotherapy as part of RACIN, a single-arm trial. Eligibility required advanced solid tumors lacking tumor-infiltrating lymphocytes. Primers targeting TRAV and TRBV primed first-strand cDNA, covering alpha and beta chains. TCRs underwent roughly 19 PCR cycles of amplification with a constant-region primer and V-primer adapter. One entry per CDR3 protein results from TCRdb running MiXCR on the reads. The top ten hold approximately 5.4% of the sample, which has roughly 54,000 distinct CDR3 sequences, 20% to 25% seen once. In germline, CDR1 is SGHRS, CDR2 YFSETQ. The V end lost 7 bases, the J end lost 6 bases, and 17 bases lay between the germline ends. This CDR3 has 13 amino acids.

The V and J genes are TRBV5-1 and TRBJ2-7; maybe TRBD2 (6 bases). This sequence originates from a male donor with prostate cancer. The sequenced sample was PBMCs, obtained before treatment. CDR3 nucleotide sequence: TGCGCCAGCGGAAAGGGGCCGCGGGGCGAGCAGTACTTC. This gives the protein CASGKGPRGEQYF.